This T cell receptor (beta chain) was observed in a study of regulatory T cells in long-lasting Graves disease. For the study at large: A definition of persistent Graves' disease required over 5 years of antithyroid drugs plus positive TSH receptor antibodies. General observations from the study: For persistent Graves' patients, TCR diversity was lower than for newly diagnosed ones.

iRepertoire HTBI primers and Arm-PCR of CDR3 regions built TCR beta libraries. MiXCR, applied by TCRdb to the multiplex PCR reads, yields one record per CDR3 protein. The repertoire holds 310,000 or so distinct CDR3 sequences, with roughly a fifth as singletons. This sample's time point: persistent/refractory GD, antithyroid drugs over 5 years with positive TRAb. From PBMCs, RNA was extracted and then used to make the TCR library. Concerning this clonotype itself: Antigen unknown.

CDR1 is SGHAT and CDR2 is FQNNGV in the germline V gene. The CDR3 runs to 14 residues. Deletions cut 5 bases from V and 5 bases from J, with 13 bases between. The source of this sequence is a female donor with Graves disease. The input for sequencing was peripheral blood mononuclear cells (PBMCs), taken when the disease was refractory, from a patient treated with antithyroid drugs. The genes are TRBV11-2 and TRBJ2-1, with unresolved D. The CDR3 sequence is CASSPVGRHNEQFF. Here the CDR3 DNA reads TGTGCCAGCAGCCCCGTTGGACGCCACAATGAGCAGTTCTTC.